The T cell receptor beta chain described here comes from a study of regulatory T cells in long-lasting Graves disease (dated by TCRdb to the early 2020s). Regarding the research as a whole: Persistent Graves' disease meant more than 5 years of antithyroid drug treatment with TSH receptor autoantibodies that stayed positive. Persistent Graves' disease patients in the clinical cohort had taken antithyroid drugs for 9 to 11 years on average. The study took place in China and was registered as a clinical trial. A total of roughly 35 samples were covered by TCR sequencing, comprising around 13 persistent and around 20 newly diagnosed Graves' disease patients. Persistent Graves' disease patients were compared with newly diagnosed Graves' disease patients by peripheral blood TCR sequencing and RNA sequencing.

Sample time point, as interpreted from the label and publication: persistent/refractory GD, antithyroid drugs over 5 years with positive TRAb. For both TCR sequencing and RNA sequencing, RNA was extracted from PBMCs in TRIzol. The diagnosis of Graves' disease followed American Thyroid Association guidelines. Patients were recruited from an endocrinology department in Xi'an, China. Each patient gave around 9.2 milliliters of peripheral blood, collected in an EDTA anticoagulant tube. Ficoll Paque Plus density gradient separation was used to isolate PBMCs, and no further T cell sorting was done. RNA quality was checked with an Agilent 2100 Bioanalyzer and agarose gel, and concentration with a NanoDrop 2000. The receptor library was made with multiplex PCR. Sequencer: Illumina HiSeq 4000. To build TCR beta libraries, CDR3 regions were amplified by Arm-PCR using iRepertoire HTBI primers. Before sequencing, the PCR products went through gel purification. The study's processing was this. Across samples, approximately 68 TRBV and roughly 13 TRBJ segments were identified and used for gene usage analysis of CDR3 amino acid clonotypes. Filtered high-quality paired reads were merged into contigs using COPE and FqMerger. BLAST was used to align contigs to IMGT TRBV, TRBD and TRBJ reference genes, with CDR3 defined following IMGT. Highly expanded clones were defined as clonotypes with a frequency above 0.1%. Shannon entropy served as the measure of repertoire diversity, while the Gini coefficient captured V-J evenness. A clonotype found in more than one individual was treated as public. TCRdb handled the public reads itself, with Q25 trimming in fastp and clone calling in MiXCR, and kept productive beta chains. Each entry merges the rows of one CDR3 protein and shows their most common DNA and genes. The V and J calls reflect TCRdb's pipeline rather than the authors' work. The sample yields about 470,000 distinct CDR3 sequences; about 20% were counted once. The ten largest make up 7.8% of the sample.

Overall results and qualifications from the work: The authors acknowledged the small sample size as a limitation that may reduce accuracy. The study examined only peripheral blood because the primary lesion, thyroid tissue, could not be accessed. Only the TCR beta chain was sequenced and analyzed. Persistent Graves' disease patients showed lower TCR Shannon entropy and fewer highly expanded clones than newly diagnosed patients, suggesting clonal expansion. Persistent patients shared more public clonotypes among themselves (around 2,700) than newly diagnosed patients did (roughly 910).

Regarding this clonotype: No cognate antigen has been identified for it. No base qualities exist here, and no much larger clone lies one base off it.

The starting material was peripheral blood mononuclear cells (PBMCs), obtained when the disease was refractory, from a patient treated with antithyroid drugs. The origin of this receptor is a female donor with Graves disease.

The nucleotides read TGCAGCGTAGGGGGGCGTTTGGAGACCCAGTACTTC. Translated, it gives CSVGGRLETQYF. The chain employs TRBV29-1 and TRBJ2-5; the D element could tentatively be TRBD1 or TRBD2, as 6 bases agree for each. There are 12 amino acids in the CDR3, from cysteine to phenylalanine inclusive. Here the CDR3 DNA is all that survives: 36 bases in frame from base 1. Trimming at the junction amounts to 6 bases on V and 5 bases on J, and the germline ends lie 13 bases apart. The germline V gene provides CDR1 SQVTM and CDR2 ANQGSEA. The entire variable domain, with the stretches around the CDR3 drawn from the reference TRBV29-1 and TRBJ2-5 proteins, is SAVISQKPSRDICQRGTSLTIQCQVDSQVTMMFWYRQQPGQSLTLIATANQGSEATYESGFVIDKFPISRPNLTFSTLTVSNMSPEDSSIYLCSVGGRLETQYFGPGTRLLVL.